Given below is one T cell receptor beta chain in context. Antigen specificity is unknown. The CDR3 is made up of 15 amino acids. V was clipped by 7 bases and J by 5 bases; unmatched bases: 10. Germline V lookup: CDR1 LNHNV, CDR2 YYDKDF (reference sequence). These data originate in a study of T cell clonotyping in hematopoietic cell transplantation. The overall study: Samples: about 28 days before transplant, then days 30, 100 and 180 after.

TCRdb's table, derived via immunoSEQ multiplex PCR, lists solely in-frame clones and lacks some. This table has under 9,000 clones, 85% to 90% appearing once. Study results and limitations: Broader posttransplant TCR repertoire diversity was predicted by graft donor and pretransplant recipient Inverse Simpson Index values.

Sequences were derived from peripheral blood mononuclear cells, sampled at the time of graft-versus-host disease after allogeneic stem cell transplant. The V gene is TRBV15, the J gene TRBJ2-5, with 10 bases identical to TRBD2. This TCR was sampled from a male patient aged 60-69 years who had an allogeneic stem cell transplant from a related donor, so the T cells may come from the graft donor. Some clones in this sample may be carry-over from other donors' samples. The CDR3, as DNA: TGTGCCACCAACCCAGCGGGGGGGATCGGGGAGACCCAGTACTTC. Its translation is CATNPAGGIGETQYF.